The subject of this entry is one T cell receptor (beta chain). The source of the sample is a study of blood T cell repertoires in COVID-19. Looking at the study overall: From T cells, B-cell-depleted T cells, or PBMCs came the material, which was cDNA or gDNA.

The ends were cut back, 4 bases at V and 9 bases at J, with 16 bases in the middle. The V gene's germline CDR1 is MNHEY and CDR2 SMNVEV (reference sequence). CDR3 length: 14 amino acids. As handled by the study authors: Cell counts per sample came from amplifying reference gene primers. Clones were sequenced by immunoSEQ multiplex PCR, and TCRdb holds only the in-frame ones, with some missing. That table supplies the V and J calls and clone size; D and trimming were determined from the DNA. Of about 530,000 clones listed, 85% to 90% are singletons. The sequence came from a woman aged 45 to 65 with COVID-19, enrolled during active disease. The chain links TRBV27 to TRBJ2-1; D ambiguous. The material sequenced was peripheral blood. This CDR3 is CASSSGTAGPEQFF. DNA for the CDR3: TGTGCCAGCAGTTCCGGCACAGCAGGCCCTGAGCAGTTCTTC.